The 13 T cell receptor beta chains reported below all come from one sample, sequenced in a study of T-cell reconstitution after alpha-beta-depleted transplantation in children. A library of TCRbeta sequences, prepared with unique molecular identifiers, was generated. In TCRdb, the PCR reads were re-called with MiXCR into one record per CDR3 protein. Of 350,000 to 450,000 distinct CDR3 sequences in the sample, roughly 15% were seen once. The source material was PBMCs, sampled from the stem cell graft. All receptors come from a human donor who donated a stem cell graft to a child with Fanconi anemia.

The chain is built from TRBV5-1 and TRBJ1-1; the D is unclear. Per the germline V gene, CDR1 is SGHRS and CDR2 is YFSETQ. The CDR3 runs 15 residues. Between the trimmed V and J ends, which lost 4 bases and 1 base, there was a span of 14 bases. This chain's CDR3 is CASSRDHGGNTEAFF. The CDR3 region has the DNA TGCGCCAGCAGCCGGGATCATGGTGGGAACACTGAAGCTTTCTTT.

In its sample, this clonotype was seen a few times. The chain has TRBV6-2 or TRBV6-3 and TRBJ2-2, with D maybe TRBD1 (5 bases). The CDR3 runs to 15 residues. Trimming pared 8 bases from V and 2 bases from J, leaving 15 bases between. Germline V CDR1 and CDR2: MNHEY, SVGEGT. The CDR3 loop is CASGHSFVNTGELFF. In DNA form, the CDR3 reads TGTGCCAGCGGACACAGTTTTGTAAACACCGGGGAGCTGTTTTTT.

This clonotype showed up many times. V and J are TRBV4-3 and TRBJ1-2; D gene unclear. The CDR3 length is 14 residues. Germline V CDR1 and CDR2: LGHNA, YSLEER. V gave up 0 bases and J gave up 7 bases, with 12 bases separating them. CDR3 loop: CASSQDTLGRGYTF. The DNA of the CDR3 is TGCGCCAGCAGCCAAGATACCCTTGGGCGTGGCTACACCTTC.

This clonotype was observed a few times. The chain carries TRBV7-8 and TRBJ1-2; D ambiguous. The CDR3 runs to 13 residues. The V gene lost 5 bases and the J gene lost 7 bases, with 14 bases spanning the gap. Germline V gene lookup returns CDR1 SGHVS and CDR2 FQNEAQ. The CDR3 here is CASSPGVSAGYTF. CDR3 sequence (DNA): TGTGCCAGCAGCCCCGGAGTTAGTGCTGGCTACACCTTC.

CDR3 region: CSASAGYNEQFF. The CDR3 coding sequence is TGCAGTGCTAGCGCGGGGTACAATGAGCAGTTCTTC. The chain employs TRBV20-1 and TRBJ2-1; weak D call: TRBD2 (6 bases). This CDR3 has 12 residues. CDR1 DFQATT and CDR2 SNEGSKA come from the germline V gene (reference sequence). V was trimmed by 3 bases and J by 4 bases, leaving 7 bases between them.

This clonotype was seen ten or more times. This chain connects TRBV20-1 to TRBJ2-3; 13 positions match TRBD2. V lost 3 bases, J lost 2 bases, and 5 bases stayed unmatched. CDR1 and CDR2 from the germline V gene are DFQATT and SNEGSKA (reference sequence). CDR3 length equals 16 residues. The CDR3, as DNA: TGCAGTGCTAGCGGCACTAGCGGGGGGGCCACAGATACGCAGTATTTT. Translated, it gives CSASGTSGGATDTQYF.

V usage is TRBV5-4 and J usage is TRBJ1-1; 8 bases match TRBD1. Germline lookup yields CDR1 SGHNT and CDR2 YYREEE (reference sequence). CDR3 size: 15 residues. The V segment lost 4 bases and the J segment 4 bases; nucleotides outside the gene matches: 9. In DNA, the CDR3 is TGTGCCAGCAGCGGGACAGGATCGACGGGCACTGAAGCTTTCTTT. Its translation: CASSGTGSTGTEAFF.

At least ten counts were recorded for this clonotype. The chain combines TRBV12-3 or TRBV12-4 with TRBJ1-1; D is ambiguous. The CDR3 is made up of 13 amino acids. Between the trimmed V and J ends, which lost 4 bases and 2 bases, there was a span of 8 bases. In DNA form, the CDR3 reads TGTGCCAGCAGTTCGAACTCCAACACTGAAGCTTTCTTT. Residues: CASSSNSNTEAFF.

The gene calls are TRBV28 and TRBJ2-5, with a possible D match to TRBD1 (7 bases). Germline V gene lookup returns CDR1 MDHEN and CDR2 SYDVKM. There are 13 residues in the CDR3. Trimming stripped 7 bases from V and 5 bases from J, with 14 bases between. This chain's CDR3 is CASNPGGGETQYF. Written as DNA, the CDR3 is TGTGCCAGCAATCCAGGGGGAGGCGAGACCCAGTACTTC.

Here the CDR3 DNA reads TGCAGTGCTAGAAAGACAGGACACGAGCAGTACGTC. Amino acids: CSARKTGHEQYV. The V and J genes are TRBV20-1 and TRBJ2-7; possible D gene TRBD1, 6 bases. V was cut by 2 bases and J by 5 bases, with 10 bases left in between. Germline assignment: CDR1 DFQATT and CDR2 SNEGSKA (reference sequence). The CDR3 has 12 residues.

This clonotype appeared many times. The CDR3 is CASSFGDTEAFF. The DNA of the CDR3 is TGTGCCAGCAGCTTTGGTGACACTGAAGCTTTCTTT. This chain joins TRBV7-9 and TRBJ1-1; D is unclear. The CDR3 length is 12 residues. V was shortened by 3 bases and J by 3 bases, with 5 bases between the two germline ends. The germline gives CDR1 SEHNR, CDR2 FQNEAQ (reference sequence).

The chain couples TRBV6-4 to TRBJ2-3, with D tentatively TRBD1 (5 bases). V lost 10 bases, J lost 2 bases, and 13 bases lay in between. CDR3 size: 13 residues. Germline V lookup: CDR1 MRHNA, CDR2 SNTAGT. CDR3 DNA sequence: TGTGCCACCAGCCAAGGGGACACAGATACGCAGTATTTT. Translated: CATSQGDTDTQYF.

This clonotype was detected many times. V gene TRBV12-3 or TRBV12-4 combines with J gene TRBJ1-1; D not resolved. The V end was cut by 7 bases, the J end by 3 bases, with 12 bases between. The CDR3 loop spans 13 amino acids. CDR3 nucleotide sequence: TGTGCCAGCACCCGCTTTGCTGACACTGAAGCTTTCTTT. Encoded protein: CASTRFADTEAFF.